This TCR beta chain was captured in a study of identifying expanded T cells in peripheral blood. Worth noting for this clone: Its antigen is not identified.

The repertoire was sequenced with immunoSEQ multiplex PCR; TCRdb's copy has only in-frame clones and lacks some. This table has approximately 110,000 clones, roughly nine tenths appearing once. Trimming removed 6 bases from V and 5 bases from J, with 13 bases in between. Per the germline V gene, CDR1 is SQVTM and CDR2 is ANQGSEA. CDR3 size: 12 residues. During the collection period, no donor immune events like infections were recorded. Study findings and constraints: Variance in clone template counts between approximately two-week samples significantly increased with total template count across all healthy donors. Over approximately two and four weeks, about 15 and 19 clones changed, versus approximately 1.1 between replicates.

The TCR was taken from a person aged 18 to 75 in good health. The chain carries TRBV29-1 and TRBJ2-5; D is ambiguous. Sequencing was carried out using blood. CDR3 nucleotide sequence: TGCAGCGTGTACGGCTTTACGGAGACCCAGTACTTC. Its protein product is CSVYGFTETQYF.